This TCR beta chain was captured in a study of CD8+CD57+ T cells in acquired aplastic anemia. Across the study: DNA recovered from sorted CD4+ and CD8+ cells had a mean of about 3 ug. Study-wide results and caveats: Overlap between patients and controls comprised just under 30 CD8+ CDR3 sequences.

This CDR3 region has 16 residues. V lost 3 bases to trimming and J lost 3 bases; unmatched junction nucleotides: 13. Per the germline V gene, CDR1 is SQVTM and CDR2 is ANQGSEA. Using genomic DNA as the template, TCR beta VDJ and CDR3 profiling was carried out. TCRdb fed the reads into MiXCR, producing one record per CDR3 protein. Of around 180,000 distinct CDR3 sequences listed, around half were seen once; the top ten hold around 1.8%. All sequencing subjects had displayed CD8+CD57+ cell expansion on flow cytometry. All patients were therapy-naive when blood was sampled. As to this clonotype: No antigen is known for it.

The sequenced sample was sorted CD4+, CD8+, or CD8+CD57+ T cells (not recorded which) from PBMCs. V is TRBV29-1 and J is TRBJ1-2, with 7 bases identical to TRBD1. This sequence was found in a human donor with aplastic anemia. The CDR3 bases are TGCAGCGTTGACCTTGGGACCGGGACAGAGGACTATGGCTACACCTTC. Protein: CSVDLGTGTEDYGYTF.